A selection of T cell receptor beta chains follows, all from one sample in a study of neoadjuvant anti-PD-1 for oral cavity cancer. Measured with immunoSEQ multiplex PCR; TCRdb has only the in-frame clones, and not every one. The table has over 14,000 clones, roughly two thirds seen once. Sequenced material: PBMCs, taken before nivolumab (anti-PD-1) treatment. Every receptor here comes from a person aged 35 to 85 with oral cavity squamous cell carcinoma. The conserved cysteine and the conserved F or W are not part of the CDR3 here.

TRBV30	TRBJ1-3	AWSVTGGNTIY
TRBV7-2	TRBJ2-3	ASSFGAGHQTDTQY
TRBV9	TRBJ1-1	ASSVDRLNTEAF
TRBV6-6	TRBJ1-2	ASSYLLVYGYT
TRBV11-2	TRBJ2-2	ASSFGTGLIIGGELF
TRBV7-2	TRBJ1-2	ASSLVGQGRGYT
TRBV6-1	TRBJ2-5	ASRKIGPGGGTQY
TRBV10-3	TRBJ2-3	AIMEGGGRADTQY
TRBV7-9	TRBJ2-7	ASSYAMGQVSTYEQY
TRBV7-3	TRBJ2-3	ASGAGGRDTQY
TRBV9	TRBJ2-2	ASSGRGRGTGELF
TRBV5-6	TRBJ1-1	ASSLGVYLRGVNTEAF
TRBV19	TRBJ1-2	ASREGYNYGYT
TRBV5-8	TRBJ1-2	ASSNTGYGYT
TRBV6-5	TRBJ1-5	ASSGQQNQPQH
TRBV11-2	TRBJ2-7	ASKTQGAYEQY
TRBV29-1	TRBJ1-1	SGAGAGTEAF
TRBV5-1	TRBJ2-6	ASSWEGRVSSGANVLT
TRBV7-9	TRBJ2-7	ASSPRGAGGPEEQY
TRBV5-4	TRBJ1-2	ASRWGGAYANYGYT
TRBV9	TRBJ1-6	ASSLEGGQHNSPLH
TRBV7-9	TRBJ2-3	ASSLLPGLAGGDTQY
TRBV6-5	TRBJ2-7	ASRGRSSQFYEQY
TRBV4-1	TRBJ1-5	ASSQGGGYSNQPQH
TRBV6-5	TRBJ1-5	ASRRQPYSNQPQH
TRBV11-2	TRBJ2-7	ASSFTGTSSDEQY
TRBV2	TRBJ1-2	ASSYREGAYGYT
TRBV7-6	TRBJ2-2	ASSYHRDKGTAGELF
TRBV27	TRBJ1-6	ASNGGSYNSPLH
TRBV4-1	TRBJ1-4	ASSQMGVAREKLF
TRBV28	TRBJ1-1	ASSLSGGEAF
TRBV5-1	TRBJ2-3	ASSESGPTDTQY
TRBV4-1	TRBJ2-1	ASSRGLAGGVRYNEQF
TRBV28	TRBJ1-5	ASSFMAASNQPQH
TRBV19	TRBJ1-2	ASSKNRDNGYT
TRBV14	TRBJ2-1	ASSQGRGFYNEQF
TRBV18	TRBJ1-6	ASSRFREVGSPLH
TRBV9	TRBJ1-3	ASSVHRDSGNTIY
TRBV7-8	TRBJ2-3	ASSLEFLNTQY
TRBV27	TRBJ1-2	ASSLRQGYGYT
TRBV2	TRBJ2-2	ASSRTMADGPTGELF
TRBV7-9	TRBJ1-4	ASSSSATNEKLF